Listed below are T cell receptor beta chains from one sample, sequenced in a study of cytomegalovirus exposure and HLA in healthy donors. Repertoires were generated with immunoSEQ multiplex PCR, while TCRdb's copy carries only in-frame clones and drops some. The table lists roughly 140,000 clones, about a tenth of them singletons. Sequences were obtained from PBMCs. These TCRs come from a male donor in good health and CMV-seronegative. Both conserved end residues are part of each CDR3. D genes are given only for firm matches. Only part of the rows carry a size: once, few, many, or a class if the clone is expanded.

v_call	d_call	j_call	clone_size	cdr3_aa	cdr3_nt
TRBV7-8	TRBD1	TRBJ1-6	few	CASRGGQGAYNSPLHF	TGTGCCAGCAGGGGGGGACAGGGGGCTTATAATTCACCCCTCCACTTT
TRBV28	NA	TRBJ1-5	NA	CASRGGSQPQHF	TGTGCCAGCAGGGGGGGAAGTCAGCCCCAGCATTTT
TRBV5-1	TRBD2	TRBJ2-1	few	CASSFPHGGRVSYNEQFF	TGCGCCAGCAGCTTCCCTCATGGGGGGAGGGTCTCCTACAATGAGCAGTTCTTC
TRBV18	TRBD1	TRBJ1-2	NA	CASSPRDRGPNYGYTF	TGTGCCAGCTCCCCCCGGGACAGGGGGCCTAACTATGGCTACACCTTC
TRBV27	NA	TRBJ1-2	NA	CASSQRIGNGYTF	TGTGCCAGCAGCCAAAGGATCGGGAATGGCTACACCTTC
TRBV30	NA	TRBJ1-1	few	CAWINRRDTEAFF	TGTGCCTGGATAAACCGCAGGGACACTGAAGCTTTCTTT
TRBV7-9	TRBD1	TRBJ2-3	NA	CASSFDRVEADTQYF	TGTGCCAGCAGCTTCGACAGGGTTGAGGCAGATACGCAGTATTTT
TRBV7-9	TRBD1	TRBJ1-2	NA	CASSLTDRDRRIDGYTF	TGTGCCAGCAGCTTAACCGACCGGGACAGGCGTATCGATGGCTACACCTTC
TRBV5-1	NA	TRBJ2-7	NA	CASSLEAGIHGEQYF	TGCGCCAGCAGCTTGGAGGCAGGGATACATGGCGAGCAGTACTTC
TRBV5-4	TRBD1	TRBJ2-3	NA	CASSSRTGSTDTQYF	TGTGCCAGCAGCTCCCGGACAGGGAGCACAGATACGCAGTATTTT
TRBV5-8	NA	TRBJ1-3	NA	CASSLGLGVGNTIYF	TGTGCCAGCAGCTTGGGACTGGGTGTCGGAAACACCATATATTTT
TRBV9	NA	TRBJ1-1	few	CASSVAGQGGSNTEAFF	TGTGCCAGCAGCGTAGCTGGGCAGGGAGGTTCGAACACTGAAGCTTTCTTT
TRBV7-9	TRBD1	TRBJ1-1	few	CASRSGAGGRAFF	TGTGCCAGCAGAAGTGGGGCAGGGGGCCGTGCTTTCTTT